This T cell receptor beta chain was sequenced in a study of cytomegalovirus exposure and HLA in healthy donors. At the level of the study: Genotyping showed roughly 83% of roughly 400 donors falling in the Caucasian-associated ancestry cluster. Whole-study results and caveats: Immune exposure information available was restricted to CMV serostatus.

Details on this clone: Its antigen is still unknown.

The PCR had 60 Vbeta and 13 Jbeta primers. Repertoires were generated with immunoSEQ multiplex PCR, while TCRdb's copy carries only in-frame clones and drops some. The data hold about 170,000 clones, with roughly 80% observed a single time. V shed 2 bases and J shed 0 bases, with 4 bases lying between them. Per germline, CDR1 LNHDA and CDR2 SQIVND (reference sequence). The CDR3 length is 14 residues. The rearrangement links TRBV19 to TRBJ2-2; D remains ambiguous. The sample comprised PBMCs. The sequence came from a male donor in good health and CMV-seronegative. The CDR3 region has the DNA TGTGCCAGTAGTATATCTCCGAACACCGGGGAGCTGTTTTTT. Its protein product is CASSISPNTGELFF.